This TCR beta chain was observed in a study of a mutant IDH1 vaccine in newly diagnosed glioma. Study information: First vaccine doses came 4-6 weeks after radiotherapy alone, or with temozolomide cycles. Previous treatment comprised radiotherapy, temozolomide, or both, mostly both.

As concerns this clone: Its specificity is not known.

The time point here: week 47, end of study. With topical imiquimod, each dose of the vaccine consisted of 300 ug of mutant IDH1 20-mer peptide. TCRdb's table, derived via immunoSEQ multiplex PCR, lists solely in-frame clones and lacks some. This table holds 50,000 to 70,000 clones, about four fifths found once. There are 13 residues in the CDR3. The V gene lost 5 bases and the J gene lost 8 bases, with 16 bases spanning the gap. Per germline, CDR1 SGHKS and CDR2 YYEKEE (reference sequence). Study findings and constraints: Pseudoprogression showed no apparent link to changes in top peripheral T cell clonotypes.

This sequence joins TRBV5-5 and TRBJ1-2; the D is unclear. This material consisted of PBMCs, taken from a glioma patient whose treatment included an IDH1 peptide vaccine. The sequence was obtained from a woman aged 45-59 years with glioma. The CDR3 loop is CASRAGVGGGYTF. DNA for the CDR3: TGTGCCAGCAGAGCAGGTGTTGGTGGCGGCTACACCTTC.